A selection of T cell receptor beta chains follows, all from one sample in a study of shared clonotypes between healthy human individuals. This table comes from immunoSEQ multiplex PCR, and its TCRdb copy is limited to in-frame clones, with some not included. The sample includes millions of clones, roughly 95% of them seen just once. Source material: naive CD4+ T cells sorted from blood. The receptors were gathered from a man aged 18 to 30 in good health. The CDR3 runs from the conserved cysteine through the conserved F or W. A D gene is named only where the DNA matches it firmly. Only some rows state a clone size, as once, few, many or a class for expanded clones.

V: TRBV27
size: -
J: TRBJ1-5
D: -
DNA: TGTGCCAGCAGTTTCGAGGTCAATCAGCCCCAGCATTTT
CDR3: CASSFEVNQPQHF

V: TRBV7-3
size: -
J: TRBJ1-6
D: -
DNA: TGTGCCAGCAGTACAGGGACTAAGTATTCACCCCTCCACTTT
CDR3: CASSTGTKYSPLHF

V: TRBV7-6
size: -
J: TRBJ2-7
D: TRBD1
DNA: TGTGCCAGCAGCCCCGACAGGGGCTTCACCTACGAGCAGTACTTC
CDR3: CASSPDRGFTYEQYF

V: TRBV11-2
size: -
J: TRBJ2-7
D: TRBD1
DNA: TGTGCCAGCAGCTCTACGGGGACAGGGACCTACGAGCAGTACTTC
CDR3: CASSSTGTGTYEQYF

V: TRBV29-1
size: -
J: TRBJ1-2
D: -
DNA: TGCAGCGTTGCGCAAAGGGGGAGTAGTGATGGCTACACCTTC
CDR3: CSVAQRGSSDGYTF

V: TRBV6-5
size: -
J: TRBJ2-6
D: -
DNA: TGTGCCTCAAGTTGGGGAACTGGGGCCAACGTCCTGACTTTC
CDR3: CASSWGTGANVLTF

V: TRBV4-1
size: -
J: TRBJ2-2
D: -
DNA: TGCGCCAGCAGCCATAACGAGGGCACCGGGGAGCTGTTTTTT
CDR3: CASSHNEGTGELFF

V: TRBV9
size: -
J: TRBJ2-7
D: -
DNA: TGTGCCAGCAGCGTCGGACTATATTACGAGCAGTACTTC
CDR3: CASSVGLYYEQYF

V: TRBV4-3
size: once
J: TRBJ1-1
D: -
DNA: TGCGCCAGCAGCCAAGCGTTAGGTTACACTGAAGCTTTCTTT
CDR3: CASSQALGYTEAFF

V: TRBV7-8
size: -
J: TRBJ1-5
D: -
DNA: TGTGCCAGCAGCTCCACCGAGAGGTATCAGCCCCAGCATTTT
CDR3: CASSSTERYQPQHF

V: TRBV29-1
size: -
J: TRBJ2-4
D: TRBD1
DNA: TGCAGCGTTTTGGGACAGGGGGCAGCCAAAAACATTCAGTACTTC
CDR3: CSVLGQGAAKNIQYF

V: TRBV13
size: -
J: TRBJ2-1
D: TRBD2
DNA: TGTGCCAGCACCCTAGCGGGGGGGCAGTTCAATGAGCAGTTCTTC
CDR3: CASTLAGGQFNEQFF

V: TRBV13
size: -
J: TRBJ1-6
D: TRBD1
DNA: TGTGCCAGCAGTTCAGGGGGCGATTCACCCCTCCACTTT
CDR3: CASSSGGDSPLHF

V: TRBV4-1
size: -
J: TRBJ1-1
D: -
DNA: TGCGCCAGCAGCCAAGATACTATGGGGACGGTGAACACTGAAGCTTTCTTT
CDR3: CASSQDTMGTVNTEAFF

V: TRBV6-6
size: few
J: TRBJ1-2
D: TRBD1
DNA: TGTGCCAGCCATGAGACAGGGGGCGACTATGGCTACACCTTC
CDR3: CASHETGGDYGYTF

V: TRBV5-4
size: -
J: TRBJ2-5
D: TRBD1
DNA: TGTGCCAGCAGCCAGGGACAGCTACAAGAGACCCAGTACTTC
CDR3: CASSQGQLQETQYF

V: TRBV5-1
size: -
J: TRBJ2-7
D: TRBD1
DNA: TGCGCCAGCAGCTTGTCCGGGACAGCCTACGAGCAGTACTTC
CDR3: CASSLSGTAYEQYF

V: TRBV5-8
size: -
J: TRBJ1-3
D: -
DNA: TGTGCCAGCAGCCGTAGCGTAATCATCGGAAACACCATATATTTT
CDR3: CASSRSVIIGNTIYF

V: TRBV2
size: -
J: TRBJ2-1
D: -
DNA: TGTGCCAGCAGTGAAGCCCGATTAGGTTCCTACAATGAGCAGTTCTTC
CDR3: CASSEARLGSYNEQFF

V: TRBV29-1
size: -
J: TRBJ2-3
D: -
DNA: TGCACCGGAAGAAAGCCTAGCACAGATACGCAGTATTTT
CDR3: CTGRKPSTDTQYF

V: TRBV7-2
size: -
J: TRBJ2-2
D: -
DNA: TGTGCCAGCAGCTTACCACGGGAAACCGGGGAGCTGTTTTTT
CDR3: CASSLPRETGELFF

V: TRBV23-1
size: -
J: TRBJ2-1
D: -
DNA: TGCGCCAGCAGTCAATCGGAACGTCCAGGGTTGCTTTACAATGAGCAGTTCTTC
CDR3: CASSQSERPGLLYNEQFF

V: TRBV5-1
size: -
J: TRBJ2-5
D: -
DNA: TGCGCCAGCAGCCCGGGACCGGGGGGCGCAGAGACCCAGTACTTC
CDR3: CASSPGPGGAETQYF

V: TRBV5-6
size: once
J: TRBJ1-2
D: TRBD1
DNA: TGTGCCAGCAGGGGACAGGGGGCTCTTAATGGCTACACCTTC
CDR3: CASRGQGALNGYTF

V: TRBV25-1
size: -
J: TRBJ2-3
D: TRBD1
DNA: TGTGCCAGCCTGGACAGGAGCACAGATACGCAGTATTTT
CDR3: CASLDRSTDTQYF

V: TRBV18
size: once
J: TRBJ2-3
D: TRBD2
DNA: TGTGCCAGCTCACCAACGTTGGTAGCGGGGGGGCCAGGCACAGATACGCAGTATTTT
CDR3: CASSPTLVAGGPGTDTQYF

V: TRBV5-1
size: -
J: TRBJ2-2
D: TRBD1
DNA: TGCGCCAGCAGTTTAGACAGGGGAACCGGGGAGCTGTTTTTT
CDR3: CASSLDRGTGELFF

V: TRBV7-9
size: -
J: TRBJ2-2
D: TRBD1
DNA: TGTGCCAGCAGCTTAACTGGGACAGGCCGAGAGACCGGGGAGCTGTTTTTT
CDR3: CASSLTGTGRETGELFF

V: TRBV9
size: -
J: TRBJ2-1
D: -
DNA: TGTGCCAGCAGCACCAACAGGGCCGCCTACAATGAGCAGTTCTTC
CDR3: CASSTNRAAYNEQFF

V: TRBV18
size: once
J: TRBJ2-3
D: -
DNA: TGTGCCAGCTCACCCCCGCGGGGAAGCACAGATACGCAGTATTTT
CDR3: CASSPPRGSTDTQYF

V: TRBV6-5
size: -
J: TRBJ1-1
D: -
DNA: TGTGCCAGCAGTTACTCAGGTCCACATGAAGCTTTCTTT
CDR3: CASSYSGPHEAFF

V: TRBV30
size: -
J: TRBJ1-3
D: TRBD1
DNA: TGTGCCTGGAGTGTACGGACAGGCTTACGAAACACCATATATTTT
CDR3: CAWSVRTGLRNTIYF

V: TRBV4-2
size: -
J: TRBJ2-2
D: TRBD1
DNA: TGTGCCAGCAGCCAAGCCGGACAGGGGTCTCCCCCCGGGGAGCTGTTTTTT
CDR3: CASSQAGQGSPPGELFF

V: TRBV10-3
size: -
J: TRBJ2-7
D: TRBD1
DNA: TGTGCCATCAGGGGGACAGGGGCCCACGAGCAGTACTTC
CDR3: CAIRGTGAHEQYF

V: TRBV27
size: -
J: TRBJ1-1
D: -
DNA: TGTGCCAGCAGCCTCCGACGGATGAACACTGAAGCTTTCTTT
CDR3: CASSLRRMNTEAFF

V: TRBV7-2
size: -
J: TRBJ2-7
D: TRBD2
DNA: TGTGCCAGCAGCTTAGTAGGCGGGGGTCCCTACGAGCAGTACTTC
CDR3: CASSLVGGGPYEQYF

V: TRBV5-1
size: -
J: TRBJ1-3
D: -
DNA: TGCGCCAGCAGCTTACAACAGGGAGGCAGCTCTGGAAACACCATATATTTT
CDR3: CASSLQQGGSSGNTIYF

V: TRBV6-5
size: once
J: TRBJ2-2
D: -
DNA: TGTGCCAGCAGGGTAACAGTGCTCCGCACCGGGGAGCTGTTTTTT
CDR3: CASRVTVLRTGELFF

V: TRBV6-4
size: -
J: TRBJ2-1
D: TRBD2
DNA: TGTGCCAGCAGTGACAGTAGCGGGAGCGGCAATGAGCAGTTCTTC
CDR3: CASSDSSGSGNEQFF

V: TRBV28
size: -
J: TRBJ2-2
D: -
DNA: TGTGCCAGCAAATCCCCCGGGGAGCTGTTTTTT
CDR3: CASKSPGELFF

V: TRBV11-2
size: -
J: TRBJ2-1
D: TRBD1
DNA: TGTGCCAGCAGCCAAACAGGGGGTGACTACAATGAGCAGTTCTTC
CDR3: CASSQTGGDYNEQFF

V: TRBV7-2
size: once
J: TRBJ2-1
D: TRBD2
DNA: TGTGCCAGCAGACCTCTAGCGGGCCAATACAATGAGCAGTTCTTC
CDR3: CASRPLAGQYNEQFF

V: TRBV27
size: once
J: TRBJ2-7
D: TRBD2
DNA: TGTGCCAGCAGTTTGACTAGCGGGAGCGGCGAGCAGTACTTC
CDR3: CASSLTSGSGEQYF

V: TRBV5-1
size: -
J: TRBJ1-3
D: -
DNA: TGCGCCATCCGACTTTCCCTTCTAGGGGCCCACTCTGGAAACACCATATATTTT
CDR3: CAIRLSLLGAHSGNTIYF

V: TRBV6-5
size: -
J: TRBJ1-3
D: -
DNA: TGTGCCAGCCGGCAGGGGATGAATGGAAACACCATATATTTT
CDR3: CASRQGMNGNTIYF

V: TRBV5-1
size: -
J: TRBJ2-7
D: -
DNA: TGCGCCAGCAGCTTGGGAGAGGCCTACGAGCAGTACTTC
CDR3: CASSLGEAYEQYF

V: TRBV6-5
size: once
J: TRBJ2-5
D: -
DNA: TGTGCCAGCAGCCCCCCAGGGGTGGCGAGAGAGACCCAGTACTTC
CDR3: CASSPPGVARETQYF

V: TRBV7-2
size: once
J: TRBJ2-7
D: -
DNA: TGTGCCAGCGTGCCTGGGGGGACAGATTCCTACGAGCAGTACTTC
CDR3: CASVPGGTDSYEQYF

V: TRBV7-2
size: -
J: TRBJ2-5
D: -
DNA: TGTGCCAGCAGCTTCGCGTCGGCAGTTCAAGAGACCCAGTACTTC
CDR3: CASSFASAVQETQYF

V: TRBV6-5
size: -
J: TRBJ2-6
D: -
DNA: TGTGCCAGCAGTTACTCGCCAGGGCCTGGGGCCAACGTCCTGACTTTC
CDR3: CASSYSPGPGANVLTF

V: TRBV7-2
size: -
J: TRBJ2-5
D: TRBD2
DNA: TGTGCCAGCAGCCTCGGACTAGCGCGGAGGGAGACCCAGTACTTC
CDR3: CASSLGLARRETQYF

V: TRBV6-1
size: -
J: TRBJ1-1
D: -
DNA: TGTGCCAGCAGTGAAGGGGCCGGAGGCCGGTGGGCTTTCTTT
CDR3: CASSEGAGGRWAFF

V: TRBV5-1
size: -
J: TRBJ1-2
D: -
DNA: TGCGCCAGCAGCTTGGGGGCCGGTTTTAACTATGGCTACACCTTC
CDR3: CASSLGAGFNYGYTF

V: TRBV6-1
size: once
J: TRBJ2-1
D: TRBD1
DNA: TGTGCCAGCAGTAAAGACAGGGGCCTTAAGGCCTCCTACAATGAGCAGTTCTTC
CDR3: CASSKDRGLKASYNEQFF

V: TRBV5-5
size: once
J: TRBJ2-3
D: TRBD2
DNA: TGTGCCAGCAGCTTGGTTGTCTTACGGACTAGCTCTGGAGAATATACGCAGTATTTT
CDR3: CASSLVVLRTSSGEYTQYF

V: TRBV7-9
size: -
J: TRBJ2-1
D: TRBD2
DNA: TGTGCCAGCAGCTTCTACCGGACTAGCGGGAGATACAATGAGCAGTTCTTC
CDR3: CASSFYRTSGRYNEQFF

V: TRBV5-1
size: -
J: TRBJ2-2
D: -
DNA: TGCGCCAGCAGCTTTGTCGTGGGATCCTCCACCGGGGAGCTGTTTTTT
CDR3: CASSFVVGSSTGELFF

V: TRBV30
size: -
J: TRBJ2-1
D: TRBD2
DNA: TGTGCCTGGAGTGGACTAGCGGACAATGAGCAGTTCTTC
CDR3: CAWSGLADNEQFF

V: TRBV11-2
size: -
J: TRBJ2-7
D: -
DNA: TGTGCCAGCAGCTTATATGACGAGCAGTACTTC
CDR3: CASSLYDEQYF